This T cell receptor beta chain was captured by sequencing in a study of blood T cell repertoires in COVID-19. Repertoires were generated with immunoSEQ multiplex PCR, while TCRdb's copy carries only in-frame clones and drops some. The sample has 300,000 to 350,000 clones; nearly 90% are singletons. Germline CDR1 reads PRHDT; CDR2 reads FYEKMQ (reference sequence). V lost 5 bases to trimming and J lost 10 bases, with 17 bases between them. CDR3 size: 13 residues. The chain employs TRBV13 and TRBJ1-2, with TRBD1 as a possible D gene (5 bases). Sequencing was done on a sample of PBMCs or T cells enriched from blood (not recorded which). This TCR derives from a woman aged 30 to 39 who had recovered from COVID-19. CDR3 in DNA: TGTGCCAGCAGCCTTACCCAGAGGGACTTCTACACCTTC. This codes for CASSLTQRDFYTF.